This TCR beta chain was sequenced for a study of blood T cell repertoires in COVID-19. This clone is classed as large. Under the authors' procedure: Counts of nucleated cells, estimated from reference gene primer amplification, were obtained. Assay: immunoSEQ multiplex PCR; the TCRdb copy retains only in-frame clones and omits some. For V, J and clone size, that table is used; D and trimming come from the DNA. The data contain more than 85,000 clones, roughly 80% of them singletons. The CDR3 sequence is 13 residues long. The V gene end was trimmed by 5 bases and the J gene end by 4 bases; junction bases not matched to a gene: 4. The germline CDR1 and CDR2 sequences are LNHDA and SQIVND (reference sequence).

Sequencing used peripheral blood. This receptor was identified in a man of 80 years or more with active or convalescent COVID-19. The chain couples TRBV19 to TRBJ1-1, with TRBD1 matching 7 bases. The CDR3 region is CASSPSGGTEAFF. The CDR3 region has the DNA TGTGCCAGTAGTCCATCAGGGGGCACTGAAGCTTTCTTT.